This T cell receptor beta chain was captured by sequencing in a study of a mutant IDH1 vaccine in newly diagnosed glioma. On the study more broadly: The patients received vaccinations eight times, in weeks 1, 3, 5, 7, 11, 15, 19 and 23.

TCRdb keeps only in-frame clones here, not all; method: immunoSEQ multiplex PCR. The sample has about 40,000 clones, 84% seen once. To note about this clone: What it recognizes is unknown.

Time point: week 11, during vaccination. Alongside topical imiquimod, each dose of vaccine comprised 300 ug of mutant IDH1 20-mer peptide. The study, taken as a whole, reports: Apparently, pseudoprogression bore no relation to changes among the top peripheral T cell clonotypes.

The germline gives CDR1 SNHLY, CDR2 FYNNEI. The CDR3 sequence is 15 residues long. V shed 6 bases, J shed 6 bases, and the junction held 8 bases outside the gene matches. This sequence originates from a man between 35 and 55 years old with glioma. The sequenced sample was PBMCs, obtained from a glioma patient whose treatment included an IDH1 peptide vaccine. The chain is built from TRBV2 and TRBJ2-3, with 11 nucleotides matching TRBD2. The CDR3 DNA reads as TGTGCCAGCAGGGTACTAGCGGGAGTCAGGGATACGCAGTATTTT. It codes for CASRVLAGVRDTQYF.